This TCR beta chain was identified in a study of T cell changes during pregnancy in multiple sclerosis. Method: immunoSEQ multiplex PCR; TCRdb's copy keeps in-frame clones and lacks some. The sample yields 30,000 to 45,000 clones, about 91% seen once. The CDR3 is 11 amino acids. The germline V gene has CDR1 MGHRA and CDR2 YSYEKL. The V end lost 1 base, the J end lost 7 bases, and 5 bases lay between the germline ends. The sequencing used CD8+ T cells from peripheral blood mononuclear cells, collected after pregnancy. The sequence was obtained from a female donor with multiple sclerosis, enrolled in a pregnancy study. This chain joins TRBV4-1 and TRBJ2-7; D call uncertain. The CDR3 is CASSQGQEQYF. CDR3 DNA: TGCGCCAGCAGCCAAGGTCAGGAGCAGTACTTC.